Sequencing of this T cell receptor (beta chain) was carried out in a study of cytomegalovirus exposure and HLA in healthy donors. Study-wide context: The Caucasian-associated ancestry cluster contained about four fifths of the roughly 400 genotyped donors. Overall study findings and caveats: For presence/absence analyses, sequencing depth was assumed to be roughly uniform across donors. Specific recognition of CMV antigens was confirmed in vitro for a few chains (all CMV-associated).

The germline CDR1 and CDR2 sequences are SGHRS and YFSETQ. The CDR3 is 15 residues long. Trimming pared 0 bases from V and 4 bases from J, leaving 12 bases between. Details on this clone: Its antigen is unknown.

The primer mix had 60 Vbeta and 13 Jbeta primers. Method: immunoSEQ multiplex PCR; TCRdb's copy keeps in-frame clones and lacks some. This sample has around 150,000 clones, with 60% to 80% found just once. Though nominally healthy at sampling, donors likely had unrecorded immune exposures. The source material was PBMCs. This sequence was found in a man between 25 and 39 years old in good health and CMV-seropositive. This chain uses TRBV5-1 with TRBJ2-3; a possible D gene is TRBD2 (7 bases). The CDR3 DNA is TGCGCCAGCAGCTTGGGTGGGGGGGCCCCAGATACGCAGTATTTT. Its protein is CASSLGGGAPDTQYF.